Below are 11 T cell receptor beta chains sequenced from a single sample in a study of cytomegalovirus exposure and HLA in healthy donors. Primers included in the PCR were 60 Vbeta and 13 Jbeta primers. Only in-frame clones appear in the TCRdb table, and some are missing; sequencing was by immunoSEQ multiplex PCR. Of roughly 200,000 clones listed, 65% to 85% are singletons. The sample consisted of PBMCs. Source of these receptors: a female donor in good health and CMV-seronegative.

The genes are TRBV27 and TRBJ2-7, with D uncertain. This CDR3 region has 12 residues. Germline V gene data show CDR1 as MNHEY and CDR2 as SMNVEV (reference sequence). Deletions cut 0 bases from V and 5 bases from J, with 5 bases between. The CDR3, as DNA: TGTGCCAGCAGTTTATCCCCTAACGAGCAGTACTTC. Residues: CASSLSPNEQYF.

The chain combines TRBV4-1 with TRBJ2-7; D may be TRBD1 (6 bases). CDR3 length: 14 residues. The germline CDR1 and CDR2 sequences are MGHRA and YSYEKL. V was trimmed by 8 bases and J by 0 bases, leaving 14 bases between them. CDR3 sequence (DNA): TGCGCCAGCGGACTTCAGACAGGCTCCTACGAGCAGTACTTC. Residues: CASGLQTGSYEQYF.

The V gene is TRBV15, the J gene TRBJ2-3, with D unresolved. There are 15 residues in the CDR3. Germline CDR1 reads LNHNV; CDR2 reads YYDKDF (reference sequence). Trimming left V 5 bases short and J 6 bases short, with 18 bases between. CDR3 DNA: TGTGCCACCAGCCCCCGATTGGTCTCAGTTGATACGCAGTATTTT. Its protein is CATSPRLVSVDTQYF.

The rearrangement uses TRBV2 and TRBJ2-1, with 11 bases lining up with TRBD2. Trimming removed 6 bases from V and 5 bases from J; junction bases left unmatched: 6. Germline V gene sequence: CDR1 SNHLY, CDR2 FYNNEI. This CDR3 has 15 residues. Here the CDR3 DNA reads TGTGCCAGCAGGCCAACTAGCGGGAGAAACAATGAGCAGTTCTTC. It encodes CASRPTSGRNNEQFF.

The genes are TRBV27 and TRBJ2-2, with D hard to call. The V and J ends lost 4 bases and 0 bases respectively, with 3 bases between them. Germline V lookup: CDR1 MNHEY, CDR2 SMNVEV (reference sequence). CDR3 size: 13 residues. CDR3 protein: CASSYSNTGELFF. The CDR3 region has the DNA TGTGCCAGCAGTTACTCGAACACCGGGGAGCTGTTTTTT.

The chain combines TRBV27 with TRBJ2-1, with 9 bases fitting TRBD2. The CDR3 runs 15 residues. V trimming: 4 bases; J trimming: 8 bases; junction bases outside the gene matches: 9. Germline V gene lookup returns CDR1 MNHEY and CDR2 SMNVEV (reference sequence). CDR3: CASSSGLAQVYEQFF. The CDR3 coding sequence is TGTGCCAGCAGTTCGGGACTAGCCCAAGTGTATGAGCAGTTCTTC.

The chain links TRBV7-2 to TRBJ2-1, with a possible D match to TRBD2 (6 bases). Trimming shortened V by 5 bases and J by 3 bases, and 14 bases separated the two germline ends. The length of the CDR3 is 15 residues. Per germline, CDR1 SGHTA and CDR2 FQGNSA. CDR3 loop: CASSLAPSVYNEQFF. The CDR3 DNA follows: TGTGCCAGCAGCCTCGCTCCTAGCGTCTACAATGAGCAGTTCTTC.

The chain uses TRBV19 and TRBJ2-7, with TRBD2 identical over 11 bases. This CDR3 contains 17 residues. Losses at the gene ends were 6 bases for V and 0 bases for J; bases not matched to a gene: 10. Looked up from germline, CDR1 is LNHDA and CDR2 is SQIVND (reference sequence). CDR3: CASRRGTSGSSSYEQYF. The CDR3, as DNA: TGTGCCAGTAGGAGAGGGACTAGCGGCTCCAGCTCCTACGAGCAGTACTTC.

This chain connects TRBV10-2 to TRBJ2-2, with TRBD1 matching over 8 bases. Germline V gene data show CDR1 as WSHSY and CDR2 as SAAADI. The CDR3 sequence is 14 residues long. J lost 3 bases, V lost 8 bases, and 5 bases had no gene match. The CDR3 reads CASETGEDTGELFF. The CDR3 DNA reads as TGCGCCAGCGAGACAGGGGAGGACACCGGGGAGCTGTTTTTT.

The J gene is TRBJ2-3, the V gene TRBV18; TRBD2 matches at 11 bases. The CDR3 is 20 residues long. From germline, CDR1 is KGHSH and CDR2 LQKENI. V shed 3 bases, J shed 5 bases, and the junction held 19 bases outside the gene matches. CDR3 DNA: TGTGCCAGCTCACCCTCTGCGCCGAACCTAGCGGGAGGAGCGAAAGATACGCAGTATTTT. This encodes CASSPSAPNLAGGAKDTQYF. Using reference TRBV18 and TRBJ2-3 for the parts outside the CDR3, the full variable domain is NAGVMQNPRHLVRRRGQEARLRCSPMKGHSHVYWYRQLPEEGLKFMVYLQKENIIDESGMPKERFSAEFPKEGPSILRIQQVVRGDSAAYFCASSPSAPNLAGGAKDTQYFGPGTRLTVL.

The chain has TRBV6-1 and TRBJ1-2, with D unresolved. This CDR3 has 17 residues. V shed 2 bases and J shed 4 bases, with 20 bases lying between them. Germline CDR1 and CDR2: MNHNS and SASEGT. The CDR3 loop reads CASSELAASHSFYGYTF. CDR3 coding DNA: TGTGCCAGCAGTGAACTAGCAGCCTCACACTCTTTCTATGGCTACACCTTC.